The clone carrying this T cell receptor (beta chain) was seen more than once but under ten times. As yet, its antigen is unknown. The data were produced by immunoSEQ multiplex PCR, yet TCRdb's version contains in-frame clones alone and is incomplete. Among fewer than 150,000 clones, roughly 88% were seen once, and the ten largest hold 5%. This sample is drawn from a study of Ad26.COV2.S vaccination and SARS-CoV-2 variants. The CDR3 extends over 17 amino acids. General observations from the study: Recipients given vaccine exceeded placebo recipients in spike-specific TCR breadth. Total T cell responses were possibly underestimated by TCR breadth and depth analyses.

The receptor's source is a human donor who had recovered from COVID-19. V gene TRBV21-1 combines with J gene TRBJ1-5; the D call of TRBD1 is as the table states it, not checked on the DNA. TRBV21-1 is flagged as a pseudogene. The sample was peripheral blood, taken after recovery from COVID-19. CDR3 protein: CASSKAVPGDAGQPQHF. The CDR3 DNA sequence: TGTGCCAGCAGCAAAGCGGTGCCAGGGGACGCCGGTCAGCCCCAGCATTTT.